These T cell receptor beta chains were read from a single sample in a study of T cells in Graves' hyperthyroidism and ophthalmopathy. One entry per CDR3 protein results from TCRdb running MiXCR on the multiplex PCR reads. Of about 640,000 distinct CDR3 sequences in the sample, around 20% were seen once. The sample comprised blood. The receptors derive from a man between 25 and 39 years old with Graves' ophthalmopathy. CDR3s include the opening cysteine and the closing phenylalanine or tryptophan. Not every row has a clone size; where given, it reads once, few, many or a size class.

cdr3_aa j_call v_call clone_size
CATSRDIGSYSGYTF TRBJ1-2 TRBV15 .
CASRLLSDRGEGAFF TRBJ1-1 TRBV28 many
CSARELTAGRETQYF TRBJ2-5 TRBV20-1 few
CASSQHRGPHGYTF TRBJ1-2 TRBV3-1 .
CAWCPGLAGNTQYF TRBJ2-3 TRBV30 few
CAWSTRRQGARRWDTGELFF TRBJ2-2 TRBV30 .
CATSGPATDTQYF TRBJ2-3 TRBV24-1 .
CASLPTGGYQETQYF TRBJ2-5 TRBV6-1 .
CASSQGPTRKAFF TRBJ1-1 TRBV3-1 many
CSVEGLSGQSEYF TRBJ2-7 TRBV29-1 many
CASSAGVTDTQYF TRBJ2-3 TRBV11-2 many
CASLLHLAETQYF TRBJ2-5 TRBV6-1 many
CATSDLGYNEQFF TRBJ2-1 TRBV24-1 few
CASSSAESYNEQFF TRBJ2-1 TRBV7-2 few
CASSDQWAGGAYEQYF TRBJ2-7 TRBV7-9 few
CASSELRGLMNTEAFF TRBJ1-1 TRBV6-1 many
CASRTGLSTGPQHF TRBJ1-5 TRBV28 many
CASSGTVGGTEAFF TRBJ1-1 TRBV9 .
CASAPGFNQPQHF TRBJ1-5 TRBV28 many
CASGLVPFGREGGCEKLFF TRBJ1-4 TRBV12-5 few
CASSDTGTENGNTIYF TRBJ1-3 TRBV2 few
CASRPREVSEAFF TRBJ1-1 TRBV12-3/TRBV12-4 few
CASSSSGLAEYQETQYF TRBJ2-5 TRBV5-6 .
CASSLAAGSEQYF TRBJ2-7 TRBV7-8 .
CASTMAPNYGYTF TRBJ1-2 TRBV28 .
CSAAGGRNEQYF TRBJ2-7 TRBV20-1 .
CASSQVAVGETQYF TRBJ2-5 TRBV4-1 .
CATSRVAGVEETQYF TRBJ2-5 TRBV15 once
CAWSEIDSVYGYTF TRBJ1-2 TRBV30 many
CASSLEGEISNQPQHF TRBJ1-5 TRBV7-9 .
CASSSRQGPAYNEQFF TRBJ2-1 TRBV7-2 many
CASSPGQTPRTQYF TRBJ2-3 TRBV7-2 .
CASSLDPLTNEQFF TRBJ2-1 TRBV11-3 few
CASSYMSGNEQYF TRBJ2-7 TRBV6-5 .
CASISTGGNTGELFF TRBJ2-2 TRBV2 few
CASSPPVEVTEGYTF TRBJ1-2 TRBV7-8 many
CSARTPGLAGSGETQYF TRBJ2-5 TRBV20-1 .
CASSIAIVGTEAFF TRBJ1-1 TRBV19 few
CASSLRQGSQFF TRBJ2-1 TRBV7-2 many
CASSFAQGVKNEQFF TRBJ2-1 TRBV7-2 many
CASSLTVAGTGGEQYF TRBJ2-7 TRBV6-1 many
CASSQAGDRTNSPLHF TRBJ1-6 TRBV3-1 .
CASSLSPDNEQYF TRBJ2-7 TRBV11-2 many
CASSWRQGGVNEQFF TRBJ2-1 TRBV6-2/TRBV6-3 few
CASSLGDGTDTQYF TRBJ2-3 TRBV27 many
CASSTGGSTGELFF TRBJ2-2 TRBV28 .
CASSAGTSGRASSYNEQFF TRBJ2-1 TRBV25-1 many
CASSLGVQSDEQFF TRBJ2-1 TRBV5-1 few
CASSSLYWREPYEQYF TRBJ2-7 TRBV5-1 many
CASSPAGTSIEQYF TRBJ2-7 TRBV5-1 .
CASSLDGGRPYEQYF TRBJ2-7 TRBV7-9 .
CASSDFGGQPQHF TRBJ1-5 TRBV28 few
CASSPPRRGNSYNEQFF TRBJ2-1 TRBV5-1 .
CAISEGGQPQHF TRBJ1-5 TRBV10-3 .
CASSNYRDRVQPQHF TRBJ1-5 TRBV28 many